The rows below give T cell receptor beta chains drawn from one sample of a study of shared clonotypes between healthy human individuals. Profiled with immunoSEQ multiplex PCR; TCRdb holds only in-frame clones, not every one. The sample lists some 2 million clones; 85% to 95% were seen once. Sequencing used naive CD4+ T cells sorted from blood. These receptors all stem from a man between 18 and 29 years old in good health. CDR3s include the opening cysteine and the closing phenylalanine or tryptophan. A D gene is named only where the DNA matches it firmly. For some rows the clone size is stated as once, few or many, or as a class when expanded; others skip it.

v_gene	abundance	d_gene	j_gene	CDR3nt	CDR3aa
TRBV7-7	.	.	TRBJ2-1	TGTGCTAGCAGCTTAGGGGTGGACGGGCGGCAGTTCTTC	CASSLGVDGRQFF
TRBV6-5	.	.	TRBJ1-1	TGTGCCAGGAGGGCGGACACTGAAGCTTTCTTT	CARRADTEAFF
TRBV14	.	.	TRBJ1-1	TGTGCCAGCAGCCAAGATTTGGGGGCGATGAACACTGAAGCTTTCTTT	CASSQDLGAMNTEAFF
TRBV29-1	once	.	TRBJ2-3	TGCAGCGTTACGCTAGCGCCCACAGATACGCAGTATTTT	CSVTLAPTDTQYF
TRBV5-6	.	.	TRBJ2-1	TGTGCCAGCAGCGTACGCTCTGTAACCTACAATGAGCAGTTCTTC	CASSVRSVTYNEQFF
TRBV2	.	.	TRBJ2-7	TGTGCCAGCATTAAACACGGGAGCAGCGACGAGCAGTACTTC	CASIKHGSSDEQYF
TRBV9	once	.	TRBJ1-1	TGTGCCAGCAGCGACGGGGTAGTCACTGAAGCTTTCTTT	CASSDGVVTEAFF
TRBV28	.	.	TRBJ2-3	TGTGCCACCCGAAAACAGGGAATTAGCACAGATACGCAGTATTTT	CATRKQGISTDTQYF
TRBV27	.	.	TRBJ2-3	TGTGCCAGCAGCCCCATCTCCACTTTCGGAGATACGCAGTATTTT	CASSPISTFGDTQYF
TRBV10-3	.	TRBD1	TRBJ2-7	TGTGCCACCCTAACAGGGGGCGAGTACGAGCAGTACTTC	CATLTGGEYEQYF
TRBV2	.	TRBD2	TRBJ2-7	TGTGCCAGCAGTGACTTGGGGGAGGGCCACGAGCAGTACTTC	CASSDLGEGHEQYF
TRBV30	.	.	TRBJ2-3	TGTGCCTGGAGTTTAGGATCTAGCACAGATACGCAGTATTTT	CAWSLGSSTDTQYF
TRBV20-1	.	.	TRBJ2-2	TGCAGTGCTTTGAACACCGGGGAGCTGTTTTTT	CSALNTGELFF
TRBV6-4	.	TRBD1	TRBJ1-1	TGTGCCAGCAGTCCACAGGGGGCGAGCACTGAAGCTTTCTTT	CASSPQGASTEAFF
TRBV12-5	.	TRBD2	TRBJ2-3	TGTGCTAGTGCCTCTCCAGCGGGGGGGCCCCCAGATACGCAGTATTTT	CASASPAGGPPDTQYF
TRBV30	.	.	TRBJ2-1	TGTGCCTGGAGTGGTACCGCCAGTCAGCTCCCCTACAATGAGCAGTTCTTC	CAWSGTASQLPYNEQFF
TRBV27	.	.	TRBJ1-2	TGTGCCAGCAGCGGGACGGCTAACTATGGCTACACCTTC	CASSGTANYGYTF
TRBV28	.	.	TRBJ1-1	TGTGCCAGCAGTTTCTCGAGGGGGAAAACTGAAGCTTTCTTT	CASSFSRGKTEAFF
TRBV30	.	.	TRBJ1-2	TGTGCCTGGAGTGTATTTGGGGCTAACTATGGCTACACCTTC	CAWSVFGANYGYTF
TRBV5-1	.	TRBD1	TRBJ2-1	TGCGCCAGCAGCCCGCCGGGACAGGGGACCAATGAGCAGTTCTTC	CASSPPGQGTNEQFF
TRBV9	.	.	TRBJ2-7	TGTGCCAGCAGCCCGCCCGGGCGGTACGAGCAGTACTTC	CASSPPGRYEQYF
TRBV7-2	.	.	TRBJ1-5	TGTGCCAGCGGTCTTGATAGCAATCAGCCCCAGCATTTT	CASGLDSNQPQHF
TRBV28	.	.	TRBJ1-4	TGTGCCAGCAGCTTCCCCGACACCGGGCGTGAAAAACTGTTTTTT	CASSFPDTGREKLFF
TRBV5-6	.	.	TRBJ2-5	TGTGCCAGCAGCTTGGGGACTGGACAAGAGACCCAGTACTTC	CASSLGTGQETQYF
TRBV28	few	.	TRBJ1-6	TGTGCCAGCAGTACGGACAAGAGCTCCTATAATTCACCCCTCCACTTT	CASSTDKSSYNSPLHF
TRBV18	.	.	TRBJ2-2	TGTGCCAGCTCACTTCTTCCTGGACAGGGAGGGCCCGGGGAGCTGTTTTTT	CASSLLPGQGGPGELFF
TRBV18	.	.	TRBJ1-2	TGTGCCAGCTCACCGGCCGGGACATATGGCTACACCTTC	CASSPAGTYGYTF
TRBV7-2	.	TRBD1	TRBJ2-2	TGTGCCAGCAGGCGGGACAGGGACACCGGGGAGCTGTTTTTT	CASRRDRDTGELFF
TRBV2	.	.	TRBJ2-2	TGTGCCAGCATGGGCCAGATGAACACCGGGGAGCTGTTTTTT	CASMGQMNTGELFF
TRBV6-5	.	TRBD2	TRBJ2-7	TGTGCCAGCAGGGCAGCGGGAGGAGGGTACGAGCAGTACTTC	CASRAAGGGYEQYF
TRBV5-1	.	.	TRBJ1-5	TGCGCCAGCAGCTTGGCCGGCAGCAATCAGCCCCAGCATTTT	CASSLAGSNQPQHF
TRBV10-3	.	TRBD2	TRBJ2-1	TGTGCCATCAGTGCCGTGACTAGCGGGGGGGTCAACAATGAGCAGTTCTTC	CAISAVTSGGVNNEQFF
TRBV6-6	.	TRBD1	TRBJ2-7	TGTGCCAGCAGTTCCGTCGGACAGGGGGCGATCTACGAGCAGTACTTC	CASSSVGQGAIYEQYF
TRBV7-2	.	.	TRBJ1-6	TGTGCCAGCAGCCCCGGGCCCTTTAACCCCCTCCACTTT	CASSPGPFNPLHF
TRBV27	.	TRBD1	TRBJ1-4	TGTGCCAGCAGTTTAGGCCCTAACAGGGGTGATGAAAAACTGTTTTTT	CASSLGPNRGDEKLFF
TRBV5-1	once	.	TRBJ1-4	TGCGCCAGCAGCTTGGAAGCAGGAACTAATGAAAAACTGTTTTTT	CASSLEAGTNEKLFF
TRBV18	.	TRBD1	TRBJ1-2	TGTGCCAGCTCATTCCGGGACAGGGGGCTTGTGGATGGCTACACCTTC	CASSFRDRGLVDGYTF
TRBV5-1	few	TRBD1	TRBJ2-7	TGCGCCAGCAGCAACCAGGGACAGGTGGACGAGCAGTACTTC	CASSNQGQVDEQYF
TRBV28	.	TRBD1	TRBJ1-5	TGTGCCAGCACCCCCCCCGGACAGGGAGCAATCAGCAATCAGCCCCAGCATTTT	CASTPPGQGAISNQPQHF
TRBV11-2	.	.	TRBJ2-4	TGTGCCAGCAGCTTAGGACCACCCCAAGGGAACATTCAGTACTTC	CASSLGPPQGNIQYF
TRBV2	.	.	TRBJ2-1	TGTGCCAGCAGCACCGGGTTTAATGAGCAGTTCTTC	CASSTGFNEQFF
TRBV19	once	.	TRBJ1-4	TGTGCCAGTAGTACTTCCGCGACCCATGAAAAACTGTTTTTT	CASSTSATHEKLFF
TRBV2	.	.	TRBJ1-1	TGTGCCAGCGAGGCAATAGCAATCTCTGAAGCTTTCTTT	CASEAIAISEAFF
TRBV18	.	.	TRBJ2-7	TGTGCCAGCTCATTTCAGGGGGGCAACGAGCAGTACTTC	CASSFQGGNEQYF
TRBV20-1	.	.	TRBJ2-1	TGCAGTGCTAGACTGGAGGTTGAGCAGTTCTTC	CSARLEVEQFF
TRBV5-1	.	.	TRBJ2-3	TGCGCCAGCAGCTTGGCCGGACAGAACACAGATACGCAGTATTTT	CASSLAGQNTDTQYF
TRBV11-2	.	.	TRBJ1-2	TGTGCCAGCAGCCGTGGGGGGGCTGGAGTTTATGGCTACACCTTC	CASSRGGAGVYGYTF
TRBV25-1	few	TRBD2	TRBJ2-6	TGTGCCAGCAGTGGTCGGACGGGAGGGAGCTCTGGGGCCAACGTCCTGACTTTC	CASSGRTGGSSGANVLTF
TRBV27	.	.	TRBJ2-7	TGTGCCAGCAGCCCCACATCAACGGGTCGACAGAACTACGAGCAGTACTTC	CASSPTSTGRQNYEQYF
TRBV4-1	.	.	TRBJ2-6	TGCGCCAGCAGCCACGTCGTTAGCTCTGGGGCCAACGTCCTGACTTTC	CASSHVVSSGANVLTF
TRBV29-1	.	.	TRBJ2-3	TGCAGCGCAAAAGGTGGGGGAACGCAGTATTTT	CSAKGGGTQYF
TRBV28	.	.	TRBJ1-5	TGTGCCAGCAGCCCTGGGGGCGAAGGGAATCAGCCCCAGCATTTT	CASSPGGEGNQPQHF
TRBV11-2	.	.	TRBJ2-5	TGTGCCAGCAGCTCGCGGGGGCCCGAAGAGACCCAGTACTTC	CASSSRGPEETQYF
TRBV6-6	.	TRBD1	TRBJ2-2	TGTGCCAGCAGTCAATCACAGGGGACCGGGGAGCTGTTTTTT	CASSQSQGTGELFF